What follows are 2 T cell receptor beta chains derived from one specimen sequenced in a study of T cells in Graves' hyperthyroidism and ophthalmopathy. Researchers amplified the TCR beta CDR3 regions from RNA transcripts. The HTBI primer set drove a first-round RT-PCR of the TCR CDR3. One entry per CDR3 protein results from TCRdb running MiXCR on the multiplex PCR reads. The sample lists about 840,000 distinct CDR3 sequences, around 38% occurring once. The sequenced sample consisted of blood. These receptors came from a man aged 18 to 30 with Graves' hyperthyroidism.

The chain joins TRBV2 to TRBJ2-7; TRBD2 matches 7 bases. This CDR3 region has 15 residues. The J segment lost 5 bases and the V segment lost 8 bases, leaving 15 bases of the junction unmatched. CDR1 is SNHLY, CDR2 FYNNEI, per germline. CDR3 bases: TGTGCCAGCTCCATAGGCGGGGGAGTAGTGAACGAGCAGTACTTC. This encodes CASSIGGGVVNEQYF.

This clonotype appeared many times. The chain employs TRBV7-9 and TRBJ2-2; D is undetermined. This CDR3 has 13 residues. V was shortened by 5 bases and J by 4 bases, with 8 bases between the two germline ends. Germline V gene sequence: CDR1 SEHNR, CDR2 FQNEAQ (reference sequence). The CDR3 DNA reads TGTGCCAGCAGCCCGTCGACCACCGGGGAGCTGTTTTTT. It encodes CASSPSTTGELFF.